A selection of T cell receptor beta chains follows, all from one sample in a study of neurological immune-mediated disorders. TCRdb re-derived calls from the 5' RACE reads in MiXCR, one entry per CDR3 protein. The data show some 71,000 distinct CDR3 sequences, 10% to 13% seen once. Input material: PBMCs. All receptors derive from a man aged 30 to 45 in good health. The CDR3 runs from the conserved cysteine through the conserved F or W.

v_call: TRBV15; j_call: TRBJ2-4; cdr3_aa: CATSREGATKNIQYF
v_call: TRBV5-1; j_call: TRBJ2-2; cdr3_aa: CASSPGTSGNTGELFF
v_call: TRBV7-9; j_call: TRBJ2-5; cdr3_aa: CASSLRQETQYF
v_call: TRBV5-6; j_call: TRBJ2-3; cdr3_aa: CASSTSTRGVSDTQYF
v_call: TRBV5-1; j_call: TRBJ2-1; cdr3_aa: CASSFGTLNEQFF
v_call: TRBV4-2; j_call: TRBJ2-1; cdr3_aa: CASSKASNGPPYNEQFF
v_call: TRBV9; j_call: TRBJ2-4; cdr3_aa: CASSLGGLAKNIQYF
v_call: TRBV5-1; j_call: TRBJ2-1; cdr3_aa: CASCIAGGYNEQFF
v_call: TRBV10-3; j_call: TRBJ2-7; cdr3_aa: CAISETDTSYEQYF
v_call: TRBV24-1; j_call: TRBJ2-1; cdr3_aa: CATSDTGTRATDEQFF
v_call: TRBV2; j_call: TRBJ2-1; cdr3_aa: CASEGLVHEQFF
v_call: TRBV28; j_call: TRBJ2-1; cdr3_aa: CASTHDRALRRGNEQFF
v_call: TRBV7-6; j_call: TRBJ2-3; cdr3_aa: CASSLGTISTDTQYF
v_call: TRBV7-2; j_call: TRBJ2-7; cdr3_aa: CASATLAPSYEQYF
v_call: TRBV29-1; j_call: TRBJ1-4; cdr3_aa: CSVSGSQNEKLFF
v_call: TRBV7-2; j_call: TRBJ2-7; cdr3_aa: CASSSNLGLAGGWEQYF
v_call: TRBV28; j_call: TRBJ1-1; cdr3_aa: CASRTGYNTEAFF
v_call: TRBV6-5; j_call: TRBJ1-5; cdr3_aa: CASRSRGLSNQPQHF
v_call: TRBV9; j_call: TRBJ2-4; cdr3_aa: CASSVGISQVQYF